These 8 T cell receptor beta chains originate from one sample sequenced in a study of early T cells in non-severe SARS-CoV-2 infection (dated by TCRdb to 2020 to 2023). Libraries were constructed by 5' RACE. Sequencing used a NextSeq 500. TCRdb trimmed public reads at Q25 via fastp, called clones via MiXCR and kept in-frame beta chains. Each entry merges the rows of one CDR3 protein and shows their most common DNA and genes. The sample table shows approximately 44,000 distinct CDR3 sequences, and 12% are seen once. The ten largest clonotypes hold 15% to 20% of the sample. The sequenced sample was whole blood. The receptors shown here come from an adult who was a healthcare worker with PCR-confirmed SARS-CoV-2 infection or an uninfected control (not recorded which).

This clonotype has a count of ten or more. This chain uses TRBV5-5 with TRBJ1-3; unclear D gene. The CDR3 is made up of 13 amino acids. V was trimmed by 4 bases and J by 8 bases, leaving 13 bases between them. In germline, CDR1 is SGHKS, CDR2 YYEKEE (reference sequence). CDR3 bases: TGTGCCAGCAGCGCCCGTCCTGGGGACACCATATATTTT. Its translation: CASSARPGDTIYF.

This chain links TRBV19 with TRBJ2-6, with D perhaps matching TRBD1 or TRBD2 (5 bases each). Per the germline V gene, CDR1 is LNHDA and CDR2 is SQIVND (reference sequence). The CDR3 runs 15 residues. This CDR3 is CSPAPGTAGANVLTF. The CDR3 DNA reads as TGTTCTCCCGCCCCTGGGACGGCTGGGGCCAACGTCCTGACTTTC.

The sample holds many counts of this clonotype. V gene TRBV9 combines with J gene TRBJ2-2, with D perhaps given as TRBD1 or TRBD2 (5 bases each). Germline V gene sequence: CDR1 SGDLS, CDR2 YYNGEE. This CDR3 region has 15 residues. Trimming pared 1 base from V and 3 bases from J, leaving 10 bases between. The chain's CDR3 is CASSVQGEYTGELFF. In DNA form, the CDR3 reads TGTGCCAGCAGCGTACAAGGGGAGTACACCGGGGAGCTGTTTTTT.

This chain links TRBV4-2 with TRBJ2-5; D ambiguous. Germline assignment: CDR1 LGHNA and CDR2 YNFKEQ. V was clipped by 4 bases and J by 3 bases, with 18 bases between them. CDR3 length: 16 residues. DNA for the CDR3: TGTGCCAGCAGCCGCCCTGGACCTTGGGATGAAGAGACCCAGTACTTC. Encoded protein: CASSRPGPWDEETQYF.

This clonotype showed up just a few times. The chain carries TRBV9 and TRBJ2-2, with TRBD1 matching over 11 bases. Germline CDR1 and CDR2: SGDLS and YYNGEE. V was clipped by 3 bases and J by 6 bases; unmatched bases: 13. The CDR3 is 18 residues long. Here the CDR3 DNA reads TGTGCCAGCAGCGCCGGGACAGGGGGAAGCTTAGCGGCCGGGGAGCTGTTTTTT. It yields the protein CASSAGTGGSLAAGELFF.

This clonotype appeared many times. V and J are TRBV29-1 and TRBJ2-7; a possible D gene is TRBD2 (5 bases). V lost 3 bases, J lost 0 bases, and 12 bases lay in between. The CDR3 has 14 residues. From germline, CDR1 is SQVTM and CDR2 ANQGSEA. CDR3 amino acids: CSVESSGSSYEQYF. Written as DNA, the CDR3 is TGCAGCGTTGAGTCAAGCGGTAGCTCCTACGAGCAGTACTTC.

This clonotype was detected a few times. The J gene is TRBJ2-6, the V gene TRBV21-1; the table names TRBD2, a call not compared with the DNA. TRBV21-1 is flagged as a pseudogene. The CDR3 is 14 residues long. The CDR3 nucleotides are TGTGCCAGCAGTCGGGGAGTAGGGGCCAACGTCCTGACTTTC. It codes for CASSRGVGANVLTF.

In regard to this clonotype: Sequence at one end of the junction differs from germline and may be a read error. CDR3 DNA: TGTGCTAGCAGCTTAGGGGGGGGTGGCGAGCAGTACTTC. It encodes CASSLGGGGEQYF. The rearrangement uses TRBV7-7 and TRBJ2-7; tentative D call: TRBD2 (7 bases). CDR3 length: 13 residues. Germline loops: CDR1 SSHAT, CDR2 FNYEAQ (reference sequence).